This record concerns one T cell receptor (beta chain) sequence. This specimen belongs to a study of blood T cell repertoires in COVID-19. Germline assignment: CDR1 SGDLS and CDR2 YYNGEE. Deletions cut 4 bases from V and 12 bases from J, with 17 bases between. The CDR3 is made up of 13 amino acids. In the original analysis: How many nucleated cells were present was estimated from reference gene primer amplification. Clones were sequenced by immunoSEQ multiplex PCR, and TCRdb holds only the in-frame ones, with some missing. That table supplies the V and J calls and clone size; D and trimming were determined from the DNA. Counted here are fewer than 45,000 clones, approximately 91% occurring once; the ten biggest clones make up 5% to 6%.

This receptor was obtained from a human donor in a cohort sampled during active COVID-19. Material: peripheral blood. The J gene is TRBJ1-5, the V gene TRBV9; D is undetermined. The CDR3 protein is CASSKDVGTYQHF. CDR3 sequence (DNA): TGTGCCAGCAGCAAAGACGTGGGCACCTACCAGCATTTT.